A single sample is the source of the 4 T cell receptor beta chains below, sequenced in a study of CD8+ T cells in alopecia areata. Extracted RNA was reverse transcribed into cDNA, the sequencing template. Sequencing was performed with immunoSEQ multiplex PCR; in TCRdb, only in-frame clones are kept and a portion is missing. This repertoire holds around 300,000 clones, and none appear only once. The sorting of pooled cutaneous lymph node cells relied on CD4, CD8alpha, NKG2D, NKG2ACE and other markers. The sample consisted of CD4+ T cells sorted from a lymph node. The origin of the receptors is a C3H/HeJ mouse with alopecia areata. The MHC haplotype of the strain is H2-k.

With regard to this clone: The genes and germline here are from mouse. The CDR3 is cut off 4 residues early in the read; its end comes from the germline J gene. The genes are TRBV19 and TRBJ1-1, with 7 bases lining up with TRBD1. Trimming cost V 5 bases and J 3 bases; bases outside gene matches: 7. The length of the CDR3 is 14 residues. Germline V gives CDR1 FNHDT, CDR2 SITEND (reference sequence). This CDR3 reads CASRRARGDTEVFF. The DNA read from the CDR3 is TGTGCCAGCAGACGGGCCAGGGGGGACACA. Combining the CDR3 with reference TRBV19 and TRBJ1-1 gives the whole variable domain GGIITQTPKFLIGQEGQKLTLKCQQNFNHDTMYWYRQDSGKGLRLIYYSITENDLQKGDLSEGYDASREKKSSFSLTVTSAQKNEMAVFLCASRRARGDTEVFFGKGTRLTVV.

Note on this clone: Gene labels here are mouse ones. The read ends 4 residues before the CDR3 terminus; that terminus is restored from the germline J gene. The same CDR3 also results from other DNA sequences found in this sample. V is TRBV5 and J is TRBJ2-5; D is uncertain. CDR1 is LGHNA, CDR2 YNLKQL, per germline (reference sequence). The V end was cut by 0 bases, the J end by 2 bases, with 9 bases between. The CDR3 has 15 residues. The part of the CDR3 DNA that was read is TGTGCCAGCAGCCAAGAGGGTGGTGGCCAAGAC. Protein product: CASSQEGGGQD. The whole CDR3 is CASSQEGGGQDTQYF.

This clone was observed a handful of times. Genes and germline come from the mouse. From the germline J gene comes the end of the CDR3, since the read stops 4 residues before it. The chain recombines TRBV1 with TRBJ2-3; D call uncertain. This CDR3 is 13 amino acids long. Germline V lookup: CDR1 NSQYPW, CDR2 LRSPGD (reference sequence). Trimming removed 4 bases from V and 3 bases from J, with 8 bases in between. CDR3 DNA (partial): TGCACCTGCAGTGGAAGACAAGCAGAA. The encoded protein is CTCSGRQAE. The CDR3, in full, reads CTCSGRQAETLYF.

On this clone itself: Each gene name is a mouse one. The CDR3 DNA, read in part, is TGCACCTGCAGTTCTTTGGGGAAGGGACAGAAATTTCAAGAC. It is translated as CTCSSLGKGQKFQD. The CDR3 in its entirety is CTCSSLGKGQKFQDTQYF. This chain joins TRBV1 and TRBJ2-5; the match to TRBD1 covers 7 bases. Coverage ceases 4 residues before the CDR3 finishes, and the germline J gene fills in the end. The CDR3 length is 18 residues. The V and J ends lost 5 bases and 3 bases, in that order; junction bases with no gene match: 17. Germline-derived CDR1 and CDR2 are NSQYPW and LRSPGD (reference sequence).